Listed below are T cell receptor beta chains from one sample, sequenced in a study of blood T cell repertoires in COVID-19. Generated by immunoSEQ multiplex PCR, the TCRdb table keeps only in-frame clones and is missing some. The repertoire consists of around 250,000 clones, with approximately 90% occurring once and the leading ten covering more than 1%. Sequencing was carried out using PBMCs or T cells enriched from blood (not recorded which). Receptor source: a human donor in a cohort exposed to, infected with or recovered from COVID-19 (not recorded which). The donor label of this sample is uncertain. The CDR3 runs from the conserved cysteine through the conserved F or W. The order of the fields is CDR3 length, D gene, V gene, clone size, J gene, CDR3 DNA, CDR3 protein. The D gene is left open where the match is weak. Clone size, where shown, is once, few, many, or a class for clones that have expanded.

length: 14; D: .; V: TRBV5-1; size: .; J: TRBJ2-3; DNA: TGCGCCAGCGGGATTTGGGGGGACACAGATACGCAGTATTTT; CDR3: CASGIWGDTDTQYF
length: 15; D: TRBD1; V: TRBV5-4; size: .; J: TRBJ1-4; DNA: TGTGCCAGCAGCCCCGGTGGGACAGGGGAAGAAAAACTGTTTTTT; CDR3: CASSPGGTGEEKLFF
length: 13; D: TRBD1; V: TRBV19; size: .; J: TRBJ1-1; DNA: TGTGCCAGTAAAGGACAGGGGTTCACTGAAGCTTTCTTT; CDR3: CASKGQGFTEAFF
length: 15; D: .; V: TRBV6-5; size: .; J: TRBJ2-2; DNA: TGTGCCAGCAGTCAACAGGGATGGGCGACCGGGGAGCTGTTTTTT; CDR3: CASSQQGWATGELFF
length: 13; D: TRBD1; V: TRBV7-3; size: .; J: TRBJ2-5; DNA: TGTGCCAGCAGCAAACAGGGGGAAGAGACCCAGTACTTC; CDR3: CASSKQGEETQYF
length: 14; D: .; V: TRBV6-5; size: few; J: TRBJ1-3; DNA: TGTGCCAGCTCCCAAGGGGTTACTGGAAACACCATATATTTT; CDR3: CASSQGVTGNTIYF
length: 15; D: TRBD1; V: TRBV29-1; size: .; J: TRBJ2-3; DNA: TGCAGCGTCCGCGGGACAGGGGGTGGCACAGATACGCAGTATTTT; CDR3: CSVRGTGGGTDTQYF
length: 13; D: .; V: TRBV4-3; size: .; J: TRBJ2-1; DNA: TGCGCCAGCAGCCTACTGACTAGTGATGAGCAGTTCTTC; CDR3: CASSLLTSDEQFF
length: 14; D: .; V: TRBV5-4; size: .; J: TRBJ2-5; DNA: TGTGCCAGCAGCTTGATGAGGGGGCAAGAGACCCAGTACTTC; CDR3: CASSLMRGQETQYF
length: 15; D: TRBD1; V: TRBV3-1/TRBV3-2; size: once; J: TRBJ1-3; DNA: TGTGCCAGCAGCCGCGACAGGGGCGCTGGAAACACCATATATTTT; CDR3: CASSRDRGAGNTIYF
length: 17; D: TRBD2; V: TRBV9; size: .; J: TRBJ2-3; DNA: TGTGCCAGCAGCTCCCATAGCGGGGGGGCCGTACCAGATACGCAGTATTTT; CDR3: CASSSHSGGAVPDTQYF
length: 15; D: .; V: TRBV6-1; size: .; J: TRBJ1-5; DNA: TGTGCCAGCAGTGAAGAGGATTGGGCGCGCTTGCCCCAGCATTTT; CDR3: CASSEEDWARLPQHF
length: 16; D: TRBD2; V: TRBV13; size: .; J: TRBJ2-5; DNA: TGTGCCAGCAGCTTAGCAGGTAGCGGGGGGGGTGAGACCCAGTACTTC; CDR3: CASSLAGSGGGETQYF
length: 16; D: TRBD2; V: TRBV10-3; size: .; J: TRBJ2-3; DNA: TGTGCCATCAGTGAGTCCCAGCGGGGGGCGAGGGATACGCAGTATTTT; CDR3: CAISESQRGARDTQYF
length: 11; D: .; V: TRBV6-4; size: .; J: TRBJ1-3; DNA: TGTGCCAGCCCCAGGCGAAACACCATATATTTT; CDR3: CASPRRNTIYF
length: 15; D: .; V: TRBV7-2; size: .; J: TRBJ2-5; DNA: TGTGCCAGCAGCTTAGCGTTTCAGGGGAAAGAGACCCAGTACTTC; CDR3: CASSLAFQGKETQYF
length: 14; D: .; V: TRBV7-8; size: .; J: TRBJ2-1; DNA: TGTGCCAGCAGCTTAGTAGCGCGCGACAATGAGCAGTTCTTC; CDR3: CASSLVARDNEQFF
length: 14; D: .; V: TRBV27; size: .; J: TRBJ2-2; DNA: TGTGCCAGCAGCTCCGGACAAAACACCGGGGAGCTGTTTTTT; CDR3: CASSSGQNTGELFF
length: 16; D: TRBD2; V: TRBV11-3; size: .; J: TRBJ2-2; DNA: TGTGCCAGCAGCCGAGTAGCGGGGGGGAACACCGGGGAGCTGTTTTTT; CDR3: CASSRVAGGNTGELFF